The clone carrying this TCR beta chain has only one observation. The sample originates from a study of T cells in Graves' hyperthyroidism and ophthalmopathy. Turning to the study itself: Specimen type is peripheral blood, collected at initial diagnosis prior to any treatment.

The CDR3 regions of TCR beta were amplified from RNA transcripts. The HTBI set primed first-round TCR CDR3 RT-PCR. TCRdb redid the calling of the multiplex PCR reads with MiXCR, one entry per CDR3 protein. Of fewer than 450,000 distinct CDR3 sequences in the sample, under 20% are singletons; the top ten hold about 38%. The source material was blood. The TCR sequence derives from a man aged 18 to 35 with Graves' ophthalmopathy.

The CDR3 DNA reads TGTGCCACCAGTTCAAGACTAGCGGGGGGCGGGGAGACCCAGTACTTC. This translates into CATSSRLAGGGETQYF. V usage is TRBV24-1 and J usage is TRBJ2-5; 13 nucleotides match TRBD2. CDR3 length: 16 residues. The trim removed 6 bases at V and 5 bases at J, leaving 8 bases unmatched. Germline V gives CDR1 KGHDR, CDR2 SFDVKD.